This T cell receptor beta chain was sequenced during a study of cytomegalovirus exposure and HLA in healthy donors. Study-wide points: Researchers reportedly found TCR beta sequences accurately predicted most subjects' HLA-A and HLA-B alleles. Researchers catalogued 164 TCR beta chains as cytomegalovirus-associated. The productive fraction for most TCR beta V segments was about 90% or about 30% in an earlier analysis.

As concerns this clone: Its specificity is unknown.

13 Jbeta primers and 60 Vbeta primers were used for the PCR. TCRdb keeps only in-frame clones here, not all; method: immunoSEQ multiplex PCR. The data hold approximately 120,000 clones, with 75% observed a single time. Per the germline V gene, CDR1 is KGHSH and CDR2 is LQKENI. The CDR3 has 18 residues. V lost 0 bases, J lost 8 bases, and 16 bases stayed unmatched. Sequencing was done on a sample of PBMCs. The origin of this receptor is a woman aged 45-59 years in good health and CMV-seronegative. V usage is TRBV18 and J usage is TRBJ2-1, with 7 bases matching TRBD2. CDR3 nucleotides: TGTGCCAGCTCACCACCGGGCTGGGGCGGCGGGAGAACGGATGAGCAGTTCTTC. Its translation: CASSPPGWGGGRTDEQFF.